This T cell receptor beta chain comes out of a study of tumour-infiltrating T cells in Burkitt lymphoma. Study-level background: Overall and progression-free survival were predicted by productive clonality.

V was shortened by 3 bases and J by 5 bases, with 10 bases between the two germline ends. The CDR3 extends over 13 amino acids. Germline CDR1 and CDR2: SGDLS and YYNGEE. This clone showed up just a few times. Here immunoSEQ multiplex PCR was the method, and the copy in TCRdb shows in-frame clones only, minus some. The sample consists of under 2,000 clones, 17% of them appearing once. The sequence was collected from a human donor with diffuse large B-cell lymphoma. The genes are TRBV9 and TRBJ2-3, with TRBD1 as a possible D gene (6 bases). Sequences were obtained from tumor tissue. CDR3 in amino acids: CASSGYREDTQYF. Written as DNA, the CDR3 is TGTGCCAGCAGCGGATACAGGGAAGATACGCAGTATTTT.